Presented here are 20 T cell receptor beta chains from one specimen sequenced in a study of PD-L1 blockade in urothelial cancer. The time point is: peripheral blood 6 weeks after treatment start. The table came from immunoSEQ multiplex PCR; TCRdb's copy has only in-frame clones and leaves some out. Of 25,000 to 35,000 clones listed, roughly 80% are singletons. The source material was PBMCs, sampled around atezolizumab (anti-PD-L1) treatment. Receptors originate from a man between 70 and 80 years old with urothelial cancer.

The chain is built from TRBV6-5 and TRBJ1-1, with TRBD1 identical over 11 bases. This CDR3 has 14 residues. V lost 4 bases to trimming and J lost 5 bases; unmatched junction nucleotides: 3. CDR1 MNHEY and CDR2 SVGAGI come from the germline V gene. In nucleotides, the CDR3 is TGTGCCAGCAGTTGGGGACAGGGGGAAACTGAAGCTTTCTTT. Translation gives CASSWGQGETEAFF.

J is TRBJ2-7 and V is TRBV5-1; TRBD1 aligns across 11 bases. V shed 7 bases, J shed 3 bases, and the junction held 6 bases outside the gene matches. Germline loops: CDR1 SGHRS, CDR2 YFSETQ. This CDR3 has 14 residues. CDR3 residues: CASGTGGSGYEQYF. Written as DNA, the CDR3 is TGCGCCAGCGGGACAGGGGGTTCGGGCTACGAGCAGTACTTC.

The chain uses TRBV5-1 and TRBJ1-6; TRBD1 matches at 8 bases. CDR1 SGHRS and CDR2 YFSETQ come from the germline V gene. V lost 4 bases and J lost 10; bases outside the gene matches: 7. The CDR3 length is 14 residues. CDR3 sequence: CASSEGQARSPLHF. The DNA of the CDR3 is TGCGCCAGCAGCGAGGGACAGGCTCGGTCACCCCTCCACTTT.

The chain joins TRBV30 to TRBJ2-2, with 11 bases identical to TRBD2. The germline V gene encodes CDR1 GTSNPN and CDR2 SVGIG (reference sequence). The junction had 4 bases not matched to a gene; V was cut back by 0 bases and J by 7 bases. The CDR3 length is 15 residues. The CDR3 loop is CAWSVIAGGLGELFF. Written as DNA, the CDR3 is TGTGCCTGGAGTGTGATAGCGGGGGGGCTCGGGGAGCTGTTTTTT.

The J gene is TRBJ2-7, the V gene TRBV6-1, with 7 bases matching TRBD2. Germline-derived CDR1 and CDR2 are MNHNS and SASEGT. The CDR3 loop spans 14 amino acids. Unmatched junction bases numbered 9, after V lost 7 bases and J lost 3 bases. CDR3 sequence (DNA): TGTGCCAGCAATTTAGAGCGGGGCAGCTACGAGCAGTACTTC. Its translation is CASNLERGSYEQYF.

The J gene is TRBJ1-1, the V gene TRBV15; 7 bases agree with TRBD1. V was clipped by 3 bases and J by 1 base; unmatched bases: 5. The CDR3 sequence is 15 residues long. Germline V gene lookup returns CDR1 LNHNV and CDR2 YYDKDF (reference sequence). In DNA form, the CDR3 reads TGTGCCACCAGCAGGCCCCGGGACAGGAACACTGAAGCTTTCTTT. Its protein is CATSRPRDRNTEAFF. Based on the CDR3 plus reference TRBV15 and TRBJ1-1, the full variable domain is DAMVIQNPRYQVTQFGKPVTLSCSQTLNHNVMYWYQQKSSQAPKLLFHYYDKDFNNEADTPDNFQSRRPNTSFCFLDIRSPGLGDTAMYLCATSRPRDRNTEAFFGQGTRLTVV.

The CDR3 DNA sequence: TGTGCCAGCAGTGATGATCTCGGAGACGTGAACACTGAAGCTTTCTTT. It specifies CASSDDLGDVNTEAFF. V and J are TRBV6-1 and TRBJ1-1; D is unresolved. Between the trimmed V and J ends, which lost 3 bases and 0 bases, there was a span of 14 bases. Per the germline V gene, CDR1 is MNHNS and CDR2 is SASEGT. The CDR3 runs 16 residues.

The V call is TRBV7-9, the J call TRBJ1-1; 10 bases align to TRBD1. The germline V gene encodes CDR1 SEHNR and CDR2 FQNEAQ (reference sequence). The ends lost 5 bases at V and 3 bases at J; junction bases unmatched: 9. This CDR3 is built from 16 residues. The CDR3 reads CASSPRQGALDTEAFF. The CDR3 coding sequence is TGTGCCAGCAGCCCACGACAGGGGGCTCTGGACACTGAAGCTTTCTTT.

The chain is built from TRBV18 and TRBJ2-7, with D perhaps TRBD1 (5 bases). Germline CDR1 is KGHSH and CDR2 is LQKENI. V gave up 1 base and J gave up 4 bases, with 11 bases separating them. This CDR3 has 14 amino acids. The CDR3 bases are TGTGCCAGCTCACCACGGCCAGGGCCTTACGAGCAGTACTTC. It translates to CASSPRPGPYEQYF.

The V gene is TRBV11-3, the J gene TRBJ2-1; 9 bases align to TRBD2. The ends lost 3 bases at V and 6 bases at J; junction bases unmatched: 9. Germline CDR1 reads SGHNT; CDR2 reads YENEEA. The CDR3 is 16 residues long. The CDR3 coding sequence is TGTGCCAGCAGCTTGGCGTCGGCGGGAGGGCTCAATGAGCAGTTCTTC. Translating gives CASSLASAGGLNEQFF.

In this sample, this clone turned up once. V is TRBV5-1 and J is TRBJ1-2; D unresolved. The CDR3 runs 13 residues. The V end lost 4 bases, the J end lost 3 bases, and 10 bases lay between the germline ends. The germline V gene encodes CDR1 SGHRS and CDR2 YFSETQ. In nucleotides, the CDR3 is TGCGCCAGCAGCCCGGTACTGGACTATGGCTACACCTTC. This encodes CASSPVLDYGYTF.

This chain connects TRBV14 to TRBJ1-1, with TRBD1 as a possible D gene (6 bases). The CDR3 is 15 amino acids. Germline V gene sequence: CDR1 SGHDN, CDR2 FVKESK. Between the trimmed V and J ends, which lost 1 base and 2 bases, there was a span of 11 bases. The CDR3 DNA follows: TGTGCCAGCAGCCAAGCGAGGGGGGGAAACACTGAAGCTTTCTTT. It is translated as CASSQARGGNTEAFF.

The chain combines TRBV5-1 with TRBJ2-1, with TRBD1 identical over 11 bases. The ends lost 6 bases at V and 5 bases at J; junction bases unmatched: 7. Germline CDR1 reads SGHRS; CDR2 reads YFSETQ. The CDR3 has 15 amino acids. CDR3 region: CASIPGQGDHNEQFF. The CDR3 DNA reads as TGCGCCAGCATCCCGGGACAGGGGGACCACAATGAGCAGTTCTTC.

J is TRBJ2-6 and V is TRBV9, with D unclear. CDR3 length equals 14 residues. Germline values: CDR1 SGDLS, CDR2 YYNGEE. The V gene lost 4 bases and the J gene lost 2 bases, with 7 bases spanning the gap. CDR3 amino acids: CASSPSPGANVLTF. The CDR3, as DNA: TGTGCCAGCAGCCCGAGCCCTGGGGCCAACGTCCTGACTTTC.

This clone was observed a few times. The V gene is TRBV4-1, the J gene TRBJ1-2, with a possible D match to TRBD1 (5 bases). Trimming took off 1 base at V and 7 bases at J, with 13 bases between the two ends. CDR1 MGHRA and CDR2 YSYEKL come from the germline V gene. CDR3 size: 14 residues. CDR3 bases: TGCGCCAGCAGCCAAGGTCAGGGCTCAGGTGGCTACACCTTC. It is translated as CASSQGQGSGGYTF.

This clone appeared a few times. The V gene is TRBV15, the J gene TRBJ2-7, with 9 bases matching TRBD2. There are 17 residues in the CDR3. After removal of 0 bases from V and 3 bases from J, the junction contained 9 bases not matched to a gene. Germline lookup yields CDR1 LNHNV and CDR2 YYDKDF (reference sequence). The CDR3 is CATSRDRGSGSYYEQYF. The DNA of the CDR3 is TGTGCCACCAGCAGAGATCGGGGTAGCGGGAGCTACTACGAGCAGTACTTC.

This chain uses TRBV5-4 with TRBJ2-3; 9 bases match TRBD2. This CDR3 contains 15 residues. With V trimmed by 4 bases and J by 3 bases, 6 bases remained unmatched. CDR1 SGHNT and CDR2 YYREEE come from the germline V gene (reference sequence). Written as DNA, the CDR3 is TGTGCCAGCAGCCCTGCGCTAGCGGGAACAGATACGCAGTATTTT. Its protein product is CASSPALAGTDTQYF.

This chain joins TRBV6-1 and TRBJ2-1, with TRBD1 matching over 7 bases. Trimming took 6 bases from V and 7 from J; bases not matched to a gene: 6. Germline assignment: CDR1 MNHNS and CDR2 SASEGT. The CDR3 has 13 residues. The CDR3 DNA sequence: TGTGCCAGCAGCGAGACAGGGTTGAATGAGCAGTTCTTC. Its translation: CASSETGLNEQFF.

The V and J genes are TRBV14 and TRBJ1-1; no definite D call. The CDR3 is 12 amino acids. The V end lost 2 bases, the J end lost 5 bases, and 6 bases lay between the germline ends. Germline V gene sequence: CDR1 SGHDN, CDR2 FVKESK. The CDR3 nucleotides are TGTGCCAGCAGCCAAATGAGAACTGAAGCTTTCTTT. Encoded protein: CASSQMRTEAFF.

The sample holds one count of this clone. The genes are TRBV19 and TRBJ2-2, with 10 bases that match TRBD2. The ends lost 7 bases at V and 7 bases at J; junction bases unmatched: 9. Germline V gene data show CDR1 as LNHDA and CDR2 as SQIVND (reference sequence). The CDR3 extends over 15 amino acids. CDR3 DNA: TGTGCCAGTAAGGAACAGCGGGAGGGGGACGGGGAGCTGTTTTTT. Its protein product is CASKEQREGDGELFF.